This T cell receptor beta chain emerged from a study of Ad26.COV2.S vaccination and SARS-CoV-2 variants. Study-wide context: The donor was enrolled in the Ad26.COV2.S arm of the COV1001 trial.

Trimming removed 3 bases from V and 5 bases from J, with 5 bases in between. In germline, CDR1 is SEHNR, CDR2 FQNEAQ (reference sequence). The CDR3 extends over 11 amino acids. Treatment here: about 20 received Ad26.COV2.S at low or high dose, single or two shots; 5 received placebo; per-sample allocation not given. Sampling was done on day 63 after the first vaccine or placebo injection. The sample came from a Boston adult aged 18-55 years. Measured with immunoSEQ multiplex PCR; TCRdb has only the in-frame clones, and not every one. The table includes 320,000 or so clones, around 90% detected once. This TCR was recovered from a person aged 18-60 years who received the Ad26.COV2.S COVID-19 vaccine or a placebo. The source material was peripheral blood, sampled in a trial of Ad26.COV2.S vaccine versus placebo. The V gene is TRBV7-9, the J gene TRBJ2-7; unclear D gene. CDR3 loop: CASSLGNEQYF. CDR3 DNA sequence: TGTGCCAGCAGCTTGGGAAACGAGCAGTACTTC.